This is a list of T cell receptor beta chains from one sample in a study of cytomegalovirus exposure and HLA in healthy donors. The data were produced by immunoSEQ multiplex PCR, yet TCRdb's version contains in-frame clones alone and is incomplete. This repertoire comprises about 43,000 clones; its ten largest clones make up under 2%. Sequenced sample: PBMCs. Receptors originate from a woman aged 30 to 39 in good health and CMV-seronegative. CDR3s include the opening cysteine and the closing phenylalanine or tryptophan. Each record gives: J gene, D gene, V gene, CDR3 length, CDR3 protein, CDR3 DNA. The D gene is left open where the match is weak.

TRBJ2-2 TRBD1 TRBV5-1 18 CASSPYYRGQGGTGELFF TGCGCCAGCAGCCCCTATTACCGTGGACAGGGAGGCACCGGGGAGCTGTTTTTT
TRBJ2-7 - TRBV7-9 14 CASSFGDYPYEQYF TGTGCCAGCAGCTTTGGAGACTATCCGTACGAGCAGTACTTC
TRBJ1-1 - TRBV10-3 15 CAIRSQVRAGVEAFF TGTGCCATCAGGTCCCAAGTGAGGGCAGGGGTTGAAGCTTTCTTT
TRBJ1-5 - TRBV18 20 CASSPVTAGERITGNQPQHF TGTGCCAGCTCACCAGTTACGGCAGGGGAAAGGATAACGGGCAATCAGCCCCAGCATTTT
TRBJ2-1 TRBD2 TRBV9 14 CASSGTSAGDEQFF TGTGCCAGCAGCGGGACTAGCGCGGGGGATGAGCAGTTCTTC
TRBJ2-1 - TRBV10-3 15 CAATGREWSYNEQFF TGTGCCGCCACAGGGCGGGAGTGGTCCTACAATGAGCAGTTCTTC
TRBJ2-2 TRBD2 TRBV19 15 CASSMTSGLTGELFF TGTGCCAGTAGTATGACTAGCGGGCTGACCGGGGAGCTGTTTTTT
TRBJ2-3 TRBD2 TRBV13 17 CASSTRTSGSERDTQYF TGTGCCAGCAGCACGCGGACTAGCGGATCCGAACGGGATACGCAGTATTTT
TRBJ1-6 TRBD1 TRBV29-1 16 CSATVPDDRGNSPLHF TGCAGCGCCACAGTCCCGGACGACAGGGGTAATTCACCCCTCCACTTT
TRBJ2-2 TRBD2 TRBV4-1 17 CASSPGWIAGGAGELFF TGCGCCAGCAGCCCCGGTTGGATAGCGGGAGGGGCCGGGGAGCTGTTTTTT
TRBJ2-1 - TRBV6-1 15 CASSEAGLSGNEQFF TGTGCCAGCAGTGAAGCAGGTCTCTCGGGCAATGAGCAGTTCTTC
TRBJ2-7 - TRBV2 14 CASSERALTREQYF TGTGCCAGCAGTGAGCGGGCACTCACGAGAGAGCAGTACTTC
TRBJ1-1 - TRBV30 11 CAWSVSTEAFF TGTGCCTGGAGTGTTAGCACTGAAGCTTTCTTT
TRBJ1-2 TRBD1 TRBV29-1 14 CSVDEGRGPYGYTF TGCAGCGTTGATGAGGGCAGGGGGCCCTATGGCTACACCTTC
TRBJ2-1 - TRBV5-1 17 CASSLTPRGSSYNEQFF TGCGCCAGCAGCTTGACCCCCCGGGGGAGCTCCTACAATGAGCAGTTCTTC
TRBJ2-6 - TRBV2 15 CARRQAPSGANVLTF TGTGCCAGACGGCAGGCTCCCTCTGGGGCCAACGTCCTGACTTTC
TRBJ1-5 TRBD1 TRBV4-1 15 CASSQPGTGNQPQHF TGCGCCAGCAGCCAACCTGGGACAGGGAATCAGCCCCAGCATTTT
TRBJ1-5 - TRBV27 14 CASSPGFSNQPQHF TGTGCCAGCAGTCCAGGGTTTAGCAATCAGCCCCAGCATTTT
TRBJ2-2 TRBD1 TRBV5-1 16 CASSLYGTGSTGELFF TGCGCCAGCAGCTTGTACGGGACAGGTTCTACCGGGGAGCTGTTTTTT
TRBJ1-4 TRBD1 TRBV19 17 CASSYRDRGYTNEKLFF TGTGCCAGTAGTTACCGGGACAGGGGTTACACTAATGAAAAACTGTTTTTT
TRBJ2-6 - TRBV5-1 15 CASRSNPSGANVLTF TGCGCCAGCAGGAGTAATCCCTCTGGGGCCAACGTCCTGACTTTC
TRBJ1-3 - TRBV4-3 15 CASSQDVYSGNTIYF TGCGCCAGCAGCCAAGACGTCTACTCTGGAAACACCATATATTTT
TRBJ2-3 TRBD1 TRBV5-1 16 CASSSRQGSQLGTQYF TGCGCCAGCAGCTCAAGACAGGGATCTCAGTTAGGTACGCAGTATTTT
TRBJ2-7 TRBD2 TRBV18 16 CASSPTGTSLSYEQYF TGTGCCAGCTCACCGACCGGGACTAGCCTCTCCTACGAGCAGTACTTC
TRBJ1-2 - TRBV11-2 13 CASSLARVGGYTF TGTGCCAGCAGCTTAGCCAGGGTGGGTGGCTACACCTTC
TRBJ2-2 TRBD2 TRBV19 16 CASSPSGVVNTGELFF TGTGCCAGTAGTCCTAGCGGGGTAGTAAACACCGGGGAGCTGTTTTTT
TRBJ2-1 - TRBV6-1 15 CATDGRRAPYNEQFF TGTGCCACCGACGGTCGGAGGGCCCCCTACAATGAGCAGTTCTTC
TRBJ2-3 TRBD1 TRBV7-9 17 CASSAKDRGREADTQYF TGTGCCAGCAGCGCAAAAGACAGGGGGAGAGAGGCAGATACGCAGTATTTT
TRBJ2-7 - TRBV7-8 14 CASSTDRELYEQYF TGTGCCAGCAGCACCGACCGGGAACTCTACGAGCAGTACTTC